This TCR beta chain was identified in a study of post-analysis software for immune sequencing data (dated by TCRdb to about 2015). Regarding the research as a whole: Relapsing-remitting, secondary progressive and progressive-relapsing multiple sclerosis were recorded as disease courses, and subtype annotation was lacking for some patients. The patient repertoires were compared against 11 previously published healthy control repertoires obtained from donors aged 6 to 25 years. A subset of samples was prepared in parallel using single-end sample barcoding, then pooled and co-amplified after Illumina adapter ligation. General study outcomes and caveats: The multiple sclerosis patient group was slightly younger than the control group. Strong co-clustering of samples prepared in the same batch was shown by direct clustering with F measure, prompting a batch-effect correction. Compared with controls, multiple sclerosis patients had significantly lower normalized Chao1 diversity, a finding suggesting substantial peripheral T-cell clonal expansion. Four to six TRBV segments, including TRBV5-6, TRBV5-1 and TRBV20-1, were significantly more frequent in patients than controls.

The CDR3 runs 15 amino acids, cysteine and phenylalanine included. Only CDR3 DNA remains: 45 bases, in frame from the first base. Based on the germline V gene (reference sequence), the CDR1 and CDR2 sequences are MNHEY and SMNVEV. Cut back by 3 bases and 5 bases, the V and J ends lie 16 bases apart. To demonstrate the VDJtools post-analysis software, the study profiled TCR beta repertoires from the peripheral blood of under 15 young patients with multiple sclerosis. The multiple sclerosis patients were children and adolescents between 6 and 15 years of age. With respect to this clonotype: Which antigen it targets is not known. Base qualities are not provided; no much larger clone lies one nucleotide away.

Library prep was done by PCR. The data were produced on an Illumina HiSeq 2500. To reduce PCR and sequencing biases, unique molecular identifiers were built into the TCR beta cDNA libraries. Every 1 to 10 million input T cells yielded 500,000 or so cDNA molecules, meaning each molecule approximated one T cell. Patient libraries were prepared and sequenced with the same protocol used for the earlier healthy control dataset. Within a given batch, samples were prepared together, multiplexed and sequenced on the same HiSeq lane. In the original analysis: Raw barcoded reads were processed with MIGEC, discarding single-read molecular identifier groups before consensus assembly and CDR3 extraction. VDJtools was used for post-analysis of the clonotype tables, and diversity was normalized by down-sampling every dataset to the size of the smallest sample. In repertoire overlap clustering, CDR3 amino acid sequences, but not nucleotide sequences, were matched to correct batch-related cross-sample contamination. TCRdb applied fastp at Q25 and MiXCR to the public reads, then kept only in-frame beta chains. Entries that share a CDR3 protein sequence are merged under the most common genes and DNA. For this entry, the V and J calls and clone size follow TCRdb and not the study's own pipeline. The sample contains approximately 160,000 distinct CDR3 sequences, 30% of them found a single time. The ten most abundant clones make up around 1.5% of the sample.

The material sequenced was blood. The TCR comes from a girl aged 10 to 17 with multiple sclerosis. The chain couples TRBV27 to TRBJ2-5; a confident D gene designation cannot be given. The DNA is TGTGCCAGCAGTTTTTCGGGTGGAGTGGGGGAGACCCAGTACTTC. This is translated as CASSFSGGVGETQYF.